This T cell receptor beta chain came from a study of cytomegalovirus exposure and HLA in healthy donors. Points from the study as a whole: In a later analysis, most CMV-associated TCR beta chains appeared HLA-restricted. The investigators catalogued about 170 TCR beta chains as cytomegalovirus-associated.

Researchers ran the PCR with 60 Vbeta and 13 Jbeta primers. Profiling relied on immunoSEQ multiplex PCR, and the TCRdb table lists in-frame clones only, not all of them. The table shows roughly 200,000 clones, with over 9.5% occurring only once. This clone was seen a few times. What it recognizes is unknown. Sequenced input: PBMCs. The TCR originated in a man over 45 in good health and CMV-seropositive.

DNA of the CDR3: TGCGCCAGCAGCCGGGACAGCGACCTACGCACTGAAGCTTTCTTT. This encodes CASSRDSDLRTEAFF. J is TRBJ1-1 and V is TRBV5-1; 7 nucleotides agree with TRBD1. CDR3 length: 15 amino acids. Germline CDR1 is SGHRS and CDR2 is YFSETQ. V dropped 4 bases and J dropped 4; count of bases not matched to a gene: 10.